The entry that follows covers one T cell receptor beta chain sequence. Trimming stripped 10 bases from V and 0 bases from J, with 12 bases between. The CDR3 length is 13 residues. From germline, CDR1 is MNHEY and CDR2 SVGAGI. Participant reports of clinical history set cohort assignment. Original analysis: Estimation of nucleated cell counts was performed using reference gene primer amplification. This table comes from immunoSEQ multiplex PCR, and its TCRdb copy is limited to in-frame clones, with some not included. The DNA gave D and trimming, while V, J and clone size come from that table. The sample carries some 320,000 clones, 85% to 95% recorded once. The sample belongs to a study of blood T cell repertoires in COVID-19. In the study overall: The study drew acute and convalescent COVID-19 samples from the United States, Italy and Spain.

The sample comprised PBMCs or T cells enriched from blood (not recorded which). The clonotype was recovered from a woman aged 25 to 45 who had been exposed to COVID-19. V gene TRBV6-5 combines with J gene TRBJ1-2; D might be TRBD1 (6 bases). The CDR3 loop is CAIQDSTNYGYTF. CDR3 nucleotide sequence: TGTGCCATCCAGGACAGTACTAACTATGGCTACACCTTC.